This is a list of T cell receptor beta chains from one sample in a study of early T cells in non-severe SARS-CoV-2 infection. TCRdb itself ran the 5' RACE reads through MiXCR, one entry per CDR3 protein. Of tens of thousands of distinct CDR3 sequences in the sample, about 10% were seen once. The sequenced sample was whole blood. The receptors originated from an adult who was a healthcare worker with PCR-confirmed SARS-CoV-2 infection or an uninfected control (not recorded which). CDR3s include the opening cysteine and the closing phenylalanine or tryptophan. The order of the fields is V gene, J gene, clone size, D gene, CDR3 protein, CDR3 DNA. D genes are given only for firm matches. Only some rows state a clone size, as once, few, many or a class for expanded clones.

>TRBV7-2|TRBJ2-5|few|TRBD1
CASSLRQGGGETQYF
TGTGCCAGCAGCCTTCGACAGGGTGGAGGCGAGACCCAGTACTTC
>TRBV6-4|TRBJ2-2|many|-
CASSDSQAGELFF
TGTGCCAGCAGTGACTCACAGGCCGGGGAGCTGTTTTTT
>TRBV14|TRBJ2-1|few|-
CASSYLYRLTNEQFF
TGTGCCAGCAGCTACTTGTATCGACTTACAAATGAGCAGTTCTTC
>TRBV20-1|TRBJ2-7|many|-
CSAILIGDTYYEQYF
TGCAGTGCCATCCTAATCGGGGACACCTACTACGAGCAGTACTTC
>TRBV9|TRBJ1-1|-|-
CASSVEVVNTEAFF
TGTGCCAGCAGCGTGGAGGTGGTGAACACTGAAGCTTTCTTT
>TRBV12-3/TRBV12-4|TRBJ1-1|many|TRBD1
CASRPGQATEAFF
TGTGCCAGCAGACCCGGACAGGCCACTGAAGCTTTCTTT
>TRBV12-3/TRBV12-4|TRBJ1-5|few|-
CASSLGGLDSNQPQHF
TGTGCCAGCAGTTTGGGGGGGCTCGATAGCAATCAGCCCCAGCATTTT
>TRBV5-1|TRBJ1-1|once|-
CASCSLGGAEAFF
TGCGCCAGCTGCTCTCTCGGGGGCGCTGAAGCTTTCTTT
>TRBV7-2|TRBJ1-6|-|-
CASSFPNSPLHF
TGTGCCAGCAGCTTTCCCAATTCACCCCTCCACTTT
>TRBV7-8|TRBJ2-7|medium-sized|TRBD1
CASSQGQGPSYEQYF
TGTGCCAGCAGCCAAGGACAGGGGCCTTCCTACGAGCAGTACTTC
>TRBV11-2|TRBJ2-7|many|-
CASSLEVIYEQYF
TGTGCCAGCAGCTTAGAAGTTATCTACGAGCAGTACTTC
>TRBV11-2|TRBJ2-5|few|-
CASSKQGNREQETQYF
TGTGCCAGCAGTAAACAGGGTAACCGAGAACAAGAGACCCAGTACTTC
>TRBV11-3|TRBJ2-7|-|TRBD2
CASSLERIGTSGTYQQYF
TGTGCCAGCAGCTTAGAGCGGATCGGGACTAGCGGGACGTACCAGCAGTACTTC
>TRBV3-1|TRBJ2-1|-|TRBD2
CASSQRTSGGAINEQFF
TGTGCCAGCAGCCAACGTACTAGCGGGGGGGCCATAAATGAGCAGTTCTTC
>TRBV9|TRBJ2-3|few|-
CASSATIGGATDTQYF
TGTGCCAGCAGCGCTACCATAGGGGGAGCCACAGATACGCAGTATTTT
>TRBV5-5|TRBJ1-5|many|-
CASSLKGIGQPQHF
TGTGCCAGCAGCTTGAAGGGGATAGGTCAGCCCCAGCATTTT
>TRBV7-3|TRBJ2-7|-|-
CASSLTGAPLGEQYF
TGTGCCAGCAGCTTAACTGGGGCACCCTTAGGGGAGCAGTACTTC
>TRBV27|TRBJ2-5|many|TRBD1
CASSLDRQETQYF
TGTGCCAGCAGCCTGGACAGGCAAGAGACCCAGTACTTC
>TRBV29-1|TRBJ2-2|few|TRBD1
CSGGTGVTGELFF
TGCAGCGGGGGGACAGGGGTCACCGGGGAGCTGTTTTTT
>TRBV6-5|TRBJ2-2|few|TRBD1
CASRTGTDTGELFF
TGTGCCAGCAGAACCGGGACAGATACCGGGGAGCTGTTTTTT
>TRBV12-2|TRBJ2-1|-|-
CASRPHRDLESYNEQFF
TGTGCAAGTCGCCCACACAGGGATTTGGAATCCTACAATGAGCAGTTCTTC
>TRBV29-1|TRBJ1-3|few|-
CSVVHAGNTIYF
TGCAGCGTTGTGCACGCTGGAAACACCATATATTTT
>TRBV5-8|TRBJ2-5|-|TRBD2
CASSPRLAGGQETQYF
TGTGCCAGCAGCCCTCGACTAGCGGGGGGGCAAGAGACCCAGTACTTC
>TRBV20-1|TRBJ1-1|many|TRBD1
CSARPIIQGAWTEAFF
TGCAGTGCTAGGCCGATAATACAGGGGGCATGGACTGAAGCTTTCTTT
>TRBV5-4|TRBJ2-3|many|-
CASSLGRKEDTQYF
TGTGCCAGCAGCTTGGGCCGGAAGGAAGATACGCAGTATTTT
>TRBV11-2|TRBJ1-1|many|TRBD1
CASSPGTAIEAFF
TGTGCCAGCAGCCCGGGGACAGCAATTGAAGCTTTCTTT
>TRBV7-9|TRBJ2-5|many|TRBD2
CASSREAGTQYF
TGTGCCAGCAGCCGGGAGGCGGGGACCCAGTACTTC
>TRBV6-2/TRBV6-3|TRBJ2-5|many|TRBD2
CASSLTSRRTQYF
TGTGCCAGCAGTTTGACTAGCCGGAGGACCCAGTACTTC
>TRBV7-9|TRBJ2-5|-|TRBD2
CASSLTAGGETQYF
TGTGCCAGCAGCTTAACAGCGGGGGGAGAGACCCAGTACTTC
>TRBV5-4|TRBJ1-4|-|-
CASSLDPNEKLFF
TGTGCCAGCAGCTTGGACCCGAATGAAAAACTGTTTTTT
>TRBV7-2|TRBJ2-7|many|TRBD1
CASSSRDSSYEQYF
TGTGCCAGCAGCTCCCGGGACAGCTCCTACGAGCAGTACTTC
>TRBV2|TRBJ2-7|-|-
CASSPSTRVYEQYF
TGTGCCAGCAGTCCATCCACTAGAGTCTACGAGCAGTACTTC
>TRBV7-8|TRBJ2-2|-|-
CASSLLSATGELFF
TGTGCCAGCAGCTTACTCTCGGCCACCGGGGAGCTGTTTTTT
>TRBV12-3/TRBV12-4|TRBJ1-2|-|-
CASSFARGQLVTF
TGTGCCAGCAGTTTTGCTAGAGGACAGCTAGTCACCTTC
>TRBV7-6|TRBJ1-6|many|TRBD1
CASSLAQGGYNSPLHF
TGTGCCAGCAGCTTAGCCCAGGGGGGATATAATTCACCCCTCCACTTT
>TRBV18|TRBJ1-2|few|TRBD1
CASSPDRPYGYTF
TGTGCCAGCTCACCGGACAGGCCTTATGGCTACACCTTC
>TRBV11-2|TRBJ2-5|many|-
CASSLERIETQYF
TGTGCCAGCAGCTTAGAGCGGATCGAGACCCAGTACTTC
>TRBV29-1|TRBJ2-3|-|-
CSVEHGDGSDTQYF
TGCAGCGTTGAACACGGAGACGGGTCAGATACGCAGTATTTT
>TRBV9|TRBJ2-1|-|-
CASSVPPGEQFF
TGTGCCAGCAGCGTCCCCCCCGGTGAGCAGTTCTTC
>TRBV29-1|TRBJ1-1|-|-
CSGGNPAPFF
TGCAGCGGAGGCAACCCGGCGCCTTTCTTT
>TRBV11-2|TRBJ2-5|-|-
CASSSRLGETQYF
TGTGCCAGCAGCTCCCGATTGGGAGAGACCCAGTACTTC
>TRBV15|TRBJ2-5|-|TRBD1
CATSRGDRGETQYF
TGTGCCACCAGCAGAGGAGACAGGGGAGAGACCCAGTACTTC
>TRBV18|TRBJ2-4|-|TRBD2
CASSPPAGAPKAKNIQYF
TGTGCCAGCTCACCGCCAGCGGGGGCCCCTAAAGCCAAAAACATTCAGTACTTC
>TRBV10-3|TRBJ2-3|few|-
CAISEGLPQDTQYF
TGTGCCATCAGTGAGGGACTACCGCAGGATACGCAGTATTTT
>TRBV7-2|TRBJ2-1|few|-
CASSLALVERALVRNEQFF
TGTGCCAGCAGCTTGGCGTTAGTTGAGCGGGCGCTCGTCCGGAATGAGCAGTTCTTC
>TRBV5-1|TRBJ1-1|-|TRBD1
CASSFPTGTEAFF
TGCGCCAGCAGCTTCCCGACAGGGACTGAAGCTTTCTTT
>TRBV4-2|TRBJ2-3|-|TRBD2
CASSQDESGGATDTQYF
TGTGCCAGCAGCCAAGATGAGAGCGGGGGGGCTACAGATACGCAGTATTTT
>TRBV6-2/TRBV6-3|TRBJ2-1|few|TRBD2
CASNGLAGDLSSYNEQFF
TGTGCCAGCAACGGGCTAGCGGGAGATTTGAGCTCCTACAATGAGCAGTTCTTC
>TRBV7-8|TRBJ2-1|many|TRBD2
CASSFPDRLAGGNNNEQFF
TGTGCCAGCAGCTTCCCGGATCGACTAGCGGGGGGGAACAACAATGAGCAGTTCTTC
>TRBV5-4|TRBJ2-2|few|-
CASSLVGFTGELFF
TGTGCCAGCAGCTTGGTTGGGTTCACCGGGGAGCTGTTTTTT
>TRBV12-3/TRBV12-4|TRBJ1-1|many|-
CASSSRQEAFF
TGTGCCAGCAGTTCAAGACAGGAAGCTTTCTTT
>TRBV20-1|TRBJ1-5|many|TRBD1
CSARDQRGRGLRQPQHF
TGCAGTGCTAGAGATCAAAGGGGGCGCGGGCTAAGACAGCCCCAGCATTTT